The rows below give T cell receptor beta chains drawn from one sample of a study of blood T cell repertoires in COVID-19. Produced via immunoSEQ multiplex PCR; TCRdb's table is partial and in-frame only. The sample contains under 350,000 clones, roughly four fifths of which appear only once. The sequenced material came from peripheral blood. All receptors derive from a woman aged 45 to 65 who had recovered from COVID-19. Both conserved end residues are part of each CDR3. The order of the fields is V gene, clone size, J gene, D gene, CDR3 DNA, CDR3 protein. A D gene is named only where the DNA matches it firmly. Size is omitted from some rows. Given values are once, few, many or a class for expanded clones.

v_call: TRBV18
clone_size: NA
j_call: TRBJ2-1
d_call: NA
cdr3_nt: TGTGCCAGCTCACCAACCGGTCAGGAAGTGGAGCAGTTCTTC
cdr3_aa: CASSPTGQEVEQFF

v_call: TRBV4-3
clone_size: NA
j_call: TRBJ2-1
d_call: NA
cdr3_nt: TGCGCCAGCAGCCCGATGAGTCAATACAATGAGCAGTTCTTC
cdr3_aa: CASSPMSQYNEQFF

v_call: TRBV6-2/TRBV6-3
clone_size: NA
j_call: TRBJ2-1
d_call: TRBD2
cdr3_nt: TGTGCCAGCAGTTACCCCTCGGAGAAGCGGGGGGGCTCCTACAATGAGCAGTTCTTC
cdr3_aa: CASSYPSEKRGGSYNEQFF

v_call: TRBV4-3
clone_size: NA
j_call: TRBJ1-2
d_call: TRBD1
cdr3_nt: TGCGCCAGCAGCCAGGCACAGGGGGCCCACGCTAACTATGGCTACACCTTC
cdr3_aa: CASSQAQGAHANYGYTF

v_call: TRBV19
clone_size: NA
j_call: TRBJ1-5
d_call: NA
cdr3_nt: TGTGCCAGTGGCGACAGGATTAATCAGCCCCAGCATTTT
cdr3_aa: CASGDRINQPQHF

v_call: TRBV5-1
clone_size: NA
j_call: TRBJ1-4
d_call: NA
cdr3_nt: TGCGCCAGCAGATCACAGGGATTGGATGAAAAACTGTTTTTT
cdr3_aa: CASRSQGLDEKLFF

v_call: TRBV28
clone_size: NA
j_call: TRBJ1-5
d_call: NA
cdr3_nt: TGTGCCAGCAGGCAGGGGATCGCCGGCAATCAGCCCCAGCATTTT
cdr3_aa: CASRQGIAGNQPQHF

v_call: TRBV10-3
clone_size: NA
j_call: TRBJ1-6
d_call: TRBD1
cdr3_nt: TGTGCCATCCGGGACAGTAATTCACCCCTCCACTTT
cdr3_aa: CAIRDSNSPLHF

v_call: TRBV7-2
clone_size: NA
j_call: TRBJ1-1
d_call: NA
cdr3_nt: TGTGCCAGCAGCTTAGTTTCTGGCATCGGGGGGATGAACACTGAAGCTTTCTTT
cdr3_aa: CASSLVSGIGGMNTEAFF

v_call: TRBV2
clone_size: NA
j_call: TRBJ1-2
d_call: NA
cdr3_nt: TGTGCCAGCAGCGGAGGACAGCACTATGGCTACACCTTC
cdr3_aa: CASSGGQHYGYTF

v_call: TRBV18
clone_size: NA
j_call: TRBJ2-7
d_call: TRBD2
cdr3_nt: TGTGCCAGCTCACCACCGAGCGGGAGCATTTACGAGCAGTACTTC
cdr3_aa: CASSPPSGSIYEQYF

v_call: TRBV5-1
clone_size: NA
j_call: TRBJ2-2
d_call: NA
cdr3_nt: TGCGCCAGCAGCTTGGGGCAGGTTAACACCGGGGAGCTGTTTTTT
cdr3_aa: CASSLGQVNTGELFF

v_call: TRBV5-4
clone_size: once
j_call: TRBJ2-7
d_call: TRBD2
cdr3_nt: TGTGCCAGCAGCCCTGCATCTAGCGGGTCGTACGAGCAGTACTTC
cdr3_aa: CASSPASSGSYEQYF

v_call: TRBV28
clone_size: few
j_call: TRBJ1-2
d_call: NA
cdr3_nt: TGTGCCAGCAGTTCAGGACATAACTATGGCTACACCTTC
cdr3_aa: CASSSGHNYGYTF

v_call: TRBV7-2
clone_size: once
j_call: TRBJ2-7
d_call: TRBD1
cdr3_nt: TGTGCCAGCAGCAGCCCAGGGACAGGGGCCTACGAGCAGTACTTC
cdr3_aa: CASSSPGTGAYEQYF

v_call: TRBV6-6
clone_size: NA
j_call: TRBJ2-5
d_call: NA
cdr3_nt: TGTGCCAGCAGGCCACAGGGAGGGGGGCAAGAGACCCAGTACTTC
cdr3_aa: CASRPQGGGQETQYF

v_call: TRBV28
clone_size: NA
j_call: TRBJ1-2
d_call: TRBD1
cdr3_nt: TGTGCCAGCGGACAGGCCAACTATGGCTACACCTTC
cdr3_aa: CASGQANYGYTF

v_call: TRBV3-1/TRBV3-2
clone_size: NA
j_call: TRBJ2-1
d_call: NA
cdr3_nt: TGTGCCAGCAGCCAAGATAGTGGCAGGCACAATGAGCAGTTCTTC
cdr3_aa: CASSQDSGRHNEQFF

v_call: TRBV5-1
clone_size: NA
j_call: TRBJ1-1
d_call: TRBD1
cdr3_nt: TGCGCCAGCAGCTTGCAACAGGGGTTGGGCACTGAAGCTTTCTTT
cdr3_aa: CASSLQQGLGTEAFF

v_call: TRBV28
clone_size: NA
j_call: TRBJ1-3
d_call: TRBD1
cdr3_nt: TGTGCCAGCAGCCAAGACAGGGCTCTCTCTGGAAACACCATATATTTT
cdr3_aa: CASSQDRALSGNTIYF

v_call: TRBV5-4
clone_size: few
j_call: TRBJ2-3
d_call: NA
cdr3_nt: TGTGCCAGCAGCTTTGGTTCTTCGGTGTTCACAGATACGCAGTATTTT
cdr3_aa: CASSFGSSVFTDTQYF

v_call: TRBV19
clone_size: NA
j_call: TRBJ2-1
d_call: NA
cdr3_nt: TGTGCCAGTAAAGGTTTGGCTACCCCCGCGGCTGAGCAGTTCTTC
cdr3_aa: CASKGLATPAAEQFF

v_call: TRBV30
clone_size: NA
j_call: TRBJ1-6
d_call: NA
cdr3_nt: TGTGCCTGGACCTTAGAGGGGAGGTATAATTCACCCCTCCACTTT
cdr3_aa: CAWTLEGRYNSPLHF

v_call: TRBV14
clone_size: NA
j_call: TRBJ2-7
d_call: NA
cdr3_nt: TGTGCCAGCAGCCACAGAACGGGGTTCTCCTACGAGCAGTACTTC
cdr3_aa: CASSHRTGFSYEQYF

v_call: TRBV6-5
clone_size: NA
j_call: TRBJ2-3
d_call: TRBD2
cdr3_nt: TGTGCCAGCAGTTACTCGACGGCGGGAGCCGATACGCAGTATTTT
cdr3_aa: CASSYSTAGADTQYF

v_call: TRBV19
clone_size: NA
j_call: TRBJ2-5
d_call: NA
cdr3_nt: TGTGCCACAACCCAGAGGACAGCCGGCGAGACCCAGTACTTC
cdr3_aa: CATTQRTAGETQYF

v_call: TRBV6-2/TRBV6-3
clone_size: NA
j_call: TRBJ2-7
d_call: NA
cdr3_nt: TGTGCCAGCAGTTACACGGGAAGCGAGCAGTACTTC
cdr3_aa: CASSYTGSEQYF

v_call: TRBV27
clone_size: NA
j_call: TRBJ2-1
d_call: TRBD2
cdr3_nt: TGTGCCAGCAGTTTATCGATTGGACTAGCGGGAGTCAATGAGCAGTTCTTC
cdr3_aa: CASSLSIGLAGVNEQFF

v_call: TRBV27
clone_size: once
j_call: TRBJ2-5
d_call: NA
cdr3_nt: TGTGCCAGCAGTTTATACCCCCCCCCTAGCCCAGAGACCCAGTACTTC
cdr3_aa: CASSLYPPPSPETQYF